This TCR beta chain was identified in a study of OX40 agonist ivuxolimab in advanced cancers. Across the whole study: Patients were treated with ivuxolimab, an agonistic anti-OX40 (CD134) antibody. Hepatocellular carcinoma, melanoma, renal cell or head and neck cancer was diagnosed in the dose-escalation patients.

This clone was detected a few times. Profiling relied on immunoSEQ multiplex PCR, and the TCRdb table lists in-frame clones only, not all of them. This table has about 79,000 clones, under 85% appearing once. Autoimmune disease history or systemic immunosuppression excluded patients. V lost 2 bases and J lost 8, with 13 bases in between. CDR3 length: 14 residues. Germline values: CDR1 MNHNY, CDR2 SVGAGI (reference sequence). The chain joins TRBV6-6 to TRBJ2-1, with a weak D call TRBD2 (6 bases). The sample consisted of CD4+ or CD8+ T cells sorted from blood, taken in a trial of the OX40 agonist ivuxolimab. This receptor was obtained from an adult with an advanced solid tumor such as melanoma, head and neck, liver or kidney cancer. CDR3 DNA: TGTGCCAGCAGTTACACGGAGGGGCTGGATGAGCAGTTCTTC. It is translated as CASSYTEGLDEQFF.